Listed below are T cell receptor beta chains from one sample, sequenced in a study of early T cells in non-severe SARS-CoV-2 infection. MiXCR, applied by TCRdb to the 5' RACE reads, yields one record per CDR3 protein. The data hold 80,000 or so distinct CDR3 sequences, with 9.5% to 15% observed a single time. Sequenced material: whole blood. The receptors shown here come from an adult who was a healthcare worker with PCR-confirmed SARS-CoV-2 infection or an uninfected control (not recorded which). CDR3s include the opening cysteine and the closing phenylalanine or tryptophan. D genes are given only for firm matches. Size is omitted from some rows. Given values are once, few, many or a class for expanded clones.

TRBV2,TRBJ2-2,NA,NA,TGTGCCAGCAGTGAAGGGGGCGGGGAGCTGTTTTTT,CASSEGGGELFF
TRBV12-3/TRBV12-4,TRBJ2-7,NA,NA,TGTGCCAGCAGTTTCTGGGGCGAGAAAACCTACGAGCAGTACTTC,CASSFWGEKTYEQYF
TRBV6-9,TRBJ1-1,NA,NA,TGTGCCAGCAAGGGGAAAGGTCATCCTGAAGCTTTCTTT,CASKGKGHPEAFF
TRBV28,TRBJ2-5,NA,few,TGTGCCAGCAGTTTCCCGACAGCCCAAGAGACCCAGTACTTC,CASSFPTAQETQYF
TRBV5-1,TRBJ1-2,TRBD1,NA,TGCGCCAGCAGCTTGCAGGGGGTAGACTATGGCTACACCTTC,CASSLQGVDYGYTF
TRBV5-7,TRBJ2-4,NA,few,TGTGCCAGCAGCTGCACAGAGACAAGAGCCAAAAACATTCAGTACTTC,CASSCTETRAKNIQYF
TRBV18,TRBJ1-2,NA,few,TGTGCCAGCTCACAGGAGTATGGCTACACCTTC,CASSQEYGYTF
TRBV5-4,TRBJ2-1,NA,few,TGTGCCAGCAGCTTCCCGAAAAGCGGGCCGTACAATGAGCAGTTCTTC,CASSFPKSGPYNEQFF
TRBV12-3/TRBV12-4,TRBJ2-3,NA,many,TGTGCCAGCAGCCCGGGCTACGGCACAGATACGCAGTATTTT,CASSPGYGTDTQYF
TRBV7-2,TRBJ2-5,NA,NA,TGTGCCAGCAGCGCCGGGCCTATTCAAGAGACCCAGTACTTC,CASSAGPIQETQYF
TRBV9,TRBJ1-3,NA,few,TGTGCCAGCAGCCCGGAGAGCTCTGGAAACACCATATATTTT,CASSPESSGNTIYF
TRBV20-1,TRBJ2-3,NA,NA,TGCAGTGCTAGGGAATGGGGGGATACGCAGTATTTT,CSAREWGDTQYF
TRBV7-2,TRBJ2-1,NA,many,TGTGCCAGCAGCCGTGACAGGTCCGAGCAGTTCTTC,CASSRDRSEQFF
TRBV28,TRBJ1-2,NA,NA,TGTGCCATCCGAGGGGGTCGTGGCTACACCTTC,CAIRGGRGYTF
TRBV10-3,TRBJ2-3,TRBD2,NA,TGTGCCATTGGACTAGCGGGAGGGCGCGCAACCTCAGATACGCAGTATTTT,CAIGLAGGRATSDTQYF
TRBV21-1,TRBJ2-1,NA,few,TGTGCCAGCAGCCGTTCTCCCGCAGCCGGGACTAGCGGGAGGAACAATGAGCAGTTCTTC,CASSRSPAAGTSGRNNEQFF
TRBV7-9,TRBJ1-1,NA,NA,TGTGCCAGCAGCGGGCCCAGAGGGACTGAAGCTTTCTTT,CASSGPRGTEAFF